The 8 T cell receptor beta chains in this list originate from one sample, sequenced in a study of tumor-infiltrating lymphocytes in primary liver carcinoma. The roughly 20-34 mg bulk tissue piece was not sorted before simultaneous RNA and DNA extraction. Using a constant-region primer together with ProtoScript II reverse transcriptase, TCR beta cDNA was made from about 490 ng of total RNA. Three nested multiplex PCR rounds of slightly modified ARM-PCR generated TCR beta libraries. TRBV1-TRBV30 forward primers and a C-beta reverse primer were used in the first two PCR rounds, which each ran for 10 cycles. TCRdb analysed the multiplex PCR reads with MiXCR anew, one entry per CDR3 protein. The sample has around 71,000 distinct CDR3 sequences, 71% seen once. Specimen: liver tumor tissue from sampling region 4. Sample subset: tumor region T4, right-lateral pole. The origin of the receptors is a woman aged 55-69 years with primary liver carcinoma and hepatitis B virus infection.

The genes are TRBV11-3 and TRBJ2-7; no clear D. Looked up from germline, CDR1 is SGHNT and CDR2 is YENEEA. CDR3 size: 13 residues. Trimming pared 1 base from V and 9 bases from J, leaving 13 bases between. CDR3 bases: TGTGCCAGCAGCTTAGGTTGTTGGGCGGCGCAGTACTTC. Its protein is CASSLGCWAAQYF.

Details on this clonotype: Mismatch with germline at one junction end may stem from a read error. The chain couples TRBV29-1 to TRBJ1-1; D is perhaps TRBD1 (5 bases). This CDR3 is built from 9 residues. The germline gives CDR1 SQVTM, CDR2 ANQGSEA. CDR3 DNA: TGCGTCGGAGGGGATGAAGCTCTCTTT. Translation gives CVGGDEALF.

With regard to this clonotype: In this CDR3 the conserved last residue, phenylalanine or tryptophan, is missing, so a read error is likely. This chain joins TRBV25-1 and TRBJ2-2, with D perhaps TRBD1 (6 bases). The CDR3 sequence is 14 residues long. Germline V gene lookup returns CDR1 MGHDK and CDR2 SYGVNS. The CDR3 sequence is CASSKYRDTGELFL. The CDR3 DNA follows: TGTGCCAGCAGTAAATACAGGGACACCGGGGAGCTGTTTCTT.

This clonotype has just one count. Germline is not matched at one junction end, which may reflect a read error. This chain links TRBV18 with TRBJ2-7; maybe TRBD1 (5 bases). Per germline, CDR1 KGHSH and CDR2 LQKENI. The length of the CDR3 is 14 residues. This CDR3 is CASPPPAGRYEQYF. The CDR3 coding sequence is TGTGCCAGCCCACCACCGGCAGGGCGTTACGAGCAGTACTTC. Full variable domain (rest looked up from reference TRBV18 and TRBJ2-7): NAGVMQNPRHLVRRRGQEARLRCSPMKGHSHVYWYRQLPEEGLKFMVYLQKENIIDESGMPKERFSAEFPKEGPSILRIQQVVRGDSAAYFCASPPPAGRYEQYFGPGTRLTVT.

With respect to this clonotype: At one boundary the junction diverges from the germline segment, which might be a read error. CDR3 sequence: CAGSPGLAGLVRSEQYF. CDR3 bases: TGTGCCGGCAGCCCGGGACTAGCGGGATTGGTGAGAAGCGAGCAGTACTTC. The J gene is TRBJ2-7, the V gene TRBV28, with 13 bases aligning to TRBD2. Germline V gene lookup returns CDR1 MDHEN and CDR2 SYDVKM. The CDR3 is made up of 17 amino acids. The full variable domain, its missing parts supplied by reference TRBV28 and TRBJ2-7, is DVKVTQSSRYLVKRTGEKVFLECVQDMDHENMFWYRQDPGLGLRLIYFSYDVKMKEKGDIPEGYSVSREKKERFSLILESASTNQTSMYLCAGSPGLAGLVRSEQYFGPGTRLTVT.

This clonotype was seen just once. One end of the junction fails to match germline, which may point to a read error. V usage is TRBV18 and J usage is TRBJ1-5; the D gene is possibly TRBD1 (6 bases). The germline CDR1 and CDR2 sequences are KGHSH and LQKENI. The CDR3 totals 13 residues. CDR3 DNA: TGTGCCAGCTCATCAGGGGTGGAACAGCCCCAGCAGTTT. Translated: CASSSGVEQPQQF.

This clonotype came up many times. The rearrangement links TRBV6-2 or TRBV6-3 to TRBJ2-7; TRBD1 might be the D (6 bases). Trimming took 5 bases from V and 0 from J, leaving 11 bases between them. This CDR3 has 14 residues. CDR1 and CDR2 (germline): MNHEY, SVGEGT. The CDR3 here is CASSDRQVSYEQYF. Written as DNA, the CDR3 is TGTGCCAGCAGTGACAGACAGGTCTCCTACGAGCAGTACTTC.

A word on this clonotype: The junction differs from germline at one of its ends, possibly a read error. The chain joins TRBV11-1 to TRBJ2-3; possible D gene TRBD2, 5 bases. CDR1 is SGHAT and CDR2 is FQDESV in the germline V gene (reference sequence). The CDR3 loop spans 15 amino acids. The CDR3 spells CASSLAPGGTDTQYF. In DNA form, the CDR3 reads TGTGCCAGCAGCTTAGCGCCAGGAGGTACAGATACGCAATATTTT.